Listed here is a single T cell receptor beta chain. RNA totalling roughly 0.45 to 1 ug underwent reverse transcription with random hexamers. TCRdb re-called the immunoSEQ multiplex PCR reads through MiXCR, storing one row per CDR3 protein. The sample includes fewer than 350,000 distinct CDR3 sequences, approximately 91% of them seen just once. These data are taken from a study of CD8 T cells in Susac syndrome. The multiple sclerosis controls were treatment-naive patients with relapsing-remitting disease that was stable or active. TEMRA cells were FACS-enriched, and CD8+ and CD4+ T cells were isolated negatively. Germline V gives CDR1 SGHNT, CDR2 YYREEE (reference sequence). CDR3 size: 16 residues. The trim removed 4 bases at V and 2 bases at J, leaving 8 bases unmatched.

The rearrangement joins TRBV5-4 to TRBJ1-4; 7 bases are shared with TRBD1. The sequence was obtained from a human donor with multiple sclerosis. The specimen was CD8+ T cells from PBMCs. The CDR3 bases are TGTGCCAGCAGCGAACAGGGGAAGTGGACTAATGAAAAACTGTTTTTT. Translation gives CASSEQGKWTNEKLFF.